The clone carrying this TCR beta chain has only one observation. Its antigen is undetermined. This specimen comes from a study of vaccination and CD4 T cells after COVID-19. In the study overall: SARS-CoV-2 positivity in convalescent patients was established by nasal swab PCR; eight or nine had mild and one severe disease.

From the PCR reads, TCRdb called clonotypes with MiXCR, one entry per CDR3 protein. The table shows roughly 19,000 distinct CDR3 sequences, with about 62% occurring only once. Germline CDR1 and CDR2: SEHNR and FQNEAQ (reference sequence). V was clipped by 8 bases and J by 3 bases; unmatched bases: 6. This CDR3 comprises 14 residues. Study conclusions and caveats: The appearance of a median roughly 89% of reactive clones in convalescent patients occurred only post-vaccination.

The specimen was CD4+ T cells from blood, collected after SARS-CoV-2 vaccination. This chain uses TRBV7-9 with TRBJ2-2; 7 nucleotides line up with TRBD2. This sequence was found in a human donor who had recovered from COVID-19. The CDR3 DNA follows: TGTGCCAGCGCCACGGGGGGTGACACCGGGGAGCTGTTTTTT. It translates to CASATGGDTGELFF.